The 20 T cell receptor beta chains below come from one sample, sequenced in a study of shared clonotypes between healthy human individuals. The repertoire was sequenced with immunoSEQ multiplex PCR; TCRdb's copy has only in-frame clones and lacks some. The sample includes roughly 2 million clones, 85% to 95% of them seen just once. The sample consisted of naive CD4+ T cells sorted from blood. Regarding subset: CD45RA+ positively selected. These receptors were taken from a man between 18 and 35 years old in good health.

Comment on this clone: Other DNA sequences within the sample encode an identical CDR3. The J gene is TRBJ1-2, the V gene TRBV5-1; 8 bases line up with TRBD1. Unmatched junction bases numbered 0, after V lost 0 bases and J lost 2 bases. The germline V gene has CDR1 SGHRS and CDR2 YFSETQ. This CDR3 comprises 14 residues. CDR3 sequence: CASSLGTGNYGYTF. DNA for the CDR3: TGCGCCAGCAGCTTGGGGACAGGGAACTATGGCTACACCTTC.

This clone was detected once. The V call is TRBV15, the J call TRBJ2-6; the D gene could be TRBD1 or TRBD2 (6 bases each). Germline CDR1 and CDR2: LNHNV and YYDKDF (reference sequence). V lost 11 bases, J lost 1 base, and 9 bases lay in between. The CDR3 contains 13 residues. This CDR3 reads CASGASGANVLTF. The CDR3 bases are TGTGCCTCGGGGGCTTCTGGGGCCAACGTCCTGACTTTC.

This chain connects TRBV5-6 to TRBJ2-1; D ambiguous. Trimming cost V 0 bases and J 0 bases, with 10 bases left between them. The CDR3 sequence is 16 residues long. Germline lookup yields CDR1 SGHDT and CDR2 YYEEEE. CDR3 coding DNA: TGTGCCAGCAGCTTGGTGCTTATGAGCTCCTACAATGAGCAGTTCTTC. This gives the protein CASSLVLMSSYNEQFF.

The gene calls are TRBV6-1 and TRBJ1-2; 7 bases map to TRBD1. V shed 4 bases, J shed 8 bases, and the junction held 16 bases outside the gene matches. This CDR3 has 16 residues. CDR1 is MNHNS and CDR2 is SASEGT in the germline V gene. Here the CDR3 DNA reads TGTGCCAGCAGTGTGTCCGAGGGGGCGGAACTCGGCGGCTACACCTTC. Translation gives CASSVSEGAELGGYTF.

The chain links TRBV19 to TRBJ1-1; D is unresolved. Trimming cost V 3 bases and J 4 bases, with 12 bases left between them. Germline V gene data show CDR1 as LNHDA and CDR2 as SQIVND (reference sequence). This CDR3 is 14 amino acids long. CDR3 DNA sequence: TGTGCCAGTAGTATCGATCCGGGGTTCACTGAAGCTTTCTTT. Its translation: CASSIDPGFTEAFF.

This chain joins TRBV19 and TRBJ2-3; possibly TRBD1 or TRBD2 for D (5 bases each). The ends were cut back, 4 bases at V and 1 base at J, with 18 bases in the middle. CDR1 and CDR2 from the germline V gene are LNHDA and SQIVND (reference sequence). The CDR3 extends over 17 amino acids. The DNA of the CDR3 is TGTGCCAGTAGTACCACGGGCGCGGTGGGGGGCACAGATACGCAGTATTTT. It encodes CASSTTGAVGGTDTQYF.

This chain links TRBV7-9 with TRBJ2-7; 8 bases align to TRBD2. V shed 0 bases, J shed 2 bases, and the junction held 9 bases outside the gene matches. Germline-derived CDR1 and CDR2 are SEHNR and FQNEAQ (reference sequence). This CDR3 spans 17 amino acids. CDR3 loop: CASSLAPVGRGAYEQYF. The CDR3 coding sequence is TGTGCCAGCAGCTTAGCTCCCGTGGGGCGGGGGGCCTACGAGCAGTACTTC.

The CDR3 DNA reads as TGTGCCAGCAGGAGAGGTCCTTCCACTGAAGCTTTCTTT. Translating it yields CASRRGPSTEAFF. The chain is built from TRBV6-6 and TRBJ1-1; no reliable D call. Trimming left V 6 bases short and J 4 bases short, with 12 bases between. CDR3 length: 13 residues. Germline loops: CDR1 MNHNY, CDR2 SVGAGI (reference sequence).

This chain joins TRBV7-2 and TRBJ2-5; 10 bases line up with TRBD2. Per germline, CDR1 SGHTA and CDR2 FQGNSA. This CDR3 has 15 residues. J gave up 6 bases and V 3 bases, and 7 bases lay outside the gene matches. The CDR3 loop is CASSFLAGGLQTQYF. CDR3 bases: TGTGCCAGCAGCTTTTTAGCGGGAGGCCTTCAGACCCAGTACTTC.

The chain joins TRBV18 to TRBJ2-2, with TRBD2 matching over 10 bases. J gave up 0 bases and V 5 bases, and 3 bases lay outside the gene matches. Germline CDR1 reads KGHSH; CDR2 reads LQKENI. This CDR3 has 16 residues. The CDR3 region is CASSGGLATNTGELFF. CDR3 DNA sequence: TGTGCCAGCTCAGGGGGACTAGCGACGAACACCGGGGAGCTGTTTTTT.

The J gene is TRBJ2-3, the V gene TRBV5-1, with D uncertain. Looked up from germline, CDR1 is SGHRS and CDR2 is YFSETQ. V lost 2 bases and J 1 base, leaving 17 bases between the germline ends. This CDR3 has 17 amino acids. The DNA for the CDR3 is TGCGCCAGCAGCTTAAGGATGGAGAGAATCGGCACAGATACGCAGTATTTT. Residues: CASSLRMERIGTDTQYF. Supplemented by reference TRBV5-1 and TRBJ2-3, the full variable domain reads KAGVTQTPRYLIKTRGQQVTLSCSPISGHRSVSWYQQTPGQGLQFLFEYFSETQRNKGNFPGRFSGRQFSNSRSEMNVSTLELGDSALYLCASSLRMERIGTDTQYFGPGTRLTVL.

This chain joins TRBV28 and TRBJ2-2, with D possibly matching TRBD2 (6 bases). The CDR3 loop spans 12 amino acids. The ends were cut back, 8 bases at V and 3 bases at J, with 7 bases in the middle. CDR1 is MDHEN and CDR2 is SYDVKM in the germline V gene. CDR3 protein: CASGGYTGELFF. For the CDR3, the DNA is TGTGCCAGCGGGGGGTACACCGGGGAGCTGTTTTTT.

The CDR3 region has the DNA TGTGCCAGCAGCTGGGGACTAGCGGGAGGAGAGGATGAGCAGTTCTTC. Its translation is CASSWGLAGGEDEQFF. J is TRBJ2-1 and V is TRBV5-4; 15 bases map to TRBD2. Germline values: CDR1 SGHNT, CDR2 YYREEE (reference sequence). The trim removed 3 bases at V and 8 bases at J, leaving 6 bases unmatched. The CDR3 is 16 residues long.

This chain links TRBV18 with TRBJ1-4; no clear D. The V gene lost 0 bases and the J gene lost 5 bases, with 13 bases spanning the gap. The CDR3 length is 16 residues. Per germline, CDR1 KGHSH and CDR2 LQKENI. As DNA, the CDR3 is TGTGCCAGCTCACCACCGGGCCGGGATGGAAATGAAAAACTGTTTTTT. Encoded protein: CASSPPGRDGNEKLFF.

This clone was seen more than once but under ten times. The CDR3: CASSHYEQYF. The DNA of the CDR3 is TGTGCCAGCAGCCACTACGAGCAGTACTTC. The chain joins TRBV6-6 to TRBJ2-7; D remains unclear. CDR3 length equals 10 residues. The germline V gene encodes CDR1 MNHNY and CDR2 SVGAGI (reference sequence). Trimming stripped 6 bases from V and 3 bases from J, with 3 bases between.

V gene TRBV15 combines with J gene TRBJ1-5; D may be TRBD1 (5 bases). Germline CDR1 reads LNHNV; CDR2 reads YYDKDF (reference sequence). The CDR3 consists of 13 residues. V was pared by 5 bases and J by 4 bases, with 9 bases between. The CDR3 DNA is TGTGCCACCAGCGACGGGGGGAATCAGCCCCAGCATTTT. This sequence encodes CATSDGGNQPQHF.

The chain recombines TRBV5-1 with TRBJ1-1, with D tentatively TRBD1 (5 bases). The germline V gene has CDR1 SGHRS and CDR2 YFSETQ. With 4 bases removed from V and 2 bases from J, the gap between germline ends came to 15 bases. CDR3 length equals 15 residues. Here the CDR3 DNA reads TGCGCCAGCAGCCTGCCCAGGGATGGAAACACTGAAGCTTTCTTT. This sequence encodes CASSLPRDGNTEAFF.

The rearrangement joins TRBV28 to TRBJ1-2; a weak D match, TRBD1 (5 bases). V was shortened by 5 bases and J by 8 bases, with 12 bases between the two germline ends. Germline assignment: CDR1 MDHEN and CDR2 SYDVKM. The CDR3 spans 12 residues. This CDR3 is CASSAPGFGYTF. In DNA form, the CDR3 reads TGTGCCAGCAGTGCCCCAGGGTTCGGCTACACCTTC.

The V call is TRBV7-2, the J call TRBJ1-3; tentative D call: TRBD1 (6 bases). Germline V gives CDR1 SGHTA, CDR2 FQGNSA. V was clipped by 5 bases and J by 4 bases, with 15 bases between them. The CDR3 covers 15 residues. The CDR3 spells CASSQQGTLGNTIYF. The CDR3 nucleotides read TGTGCCAGCAGCCAACAGGGTACTTTAGGAAACACCATATATTTT.

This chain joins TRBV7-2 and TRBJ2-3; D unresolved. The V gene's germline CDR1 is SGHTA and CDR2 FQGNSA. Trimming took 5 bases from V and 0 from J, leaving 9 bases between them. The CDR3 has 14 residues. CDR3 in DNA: TGTGCCAGCAGCCGTCTACGTAGCACAGATACGCAGTATTTT. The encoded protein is CASSRLRSTDTQYF.